The next 13 T cell receptor beta chains were all read from a single sample in a study of blood T cell repertoires in COVID-19. Data came from immunoSEQ multiplex PCR; TCRdb stores just in-frame clones and leaves some out. In the table there are under 200,000 clones, 70% to 90% of which are singletons. The material sequenced was PBMCs or T cells enriched from blood (not recorded which). The source is a woman aged 18-29 years who had recovered from COVID-19.

The V gene is TRBV5-1, the J gene TRBJ2-5, with 9 bases matching TRBD1. CDR3 length: 15 amino acids. Trimming at V came to 4 bases and at J to 5 bases, leaving 9 bases not matched to a gene. Germline V gene sequence: CDR1 SGHRS, CDR2 YFSETQ. The DNA for the CDR3 is TGCGCCAGCAGCCTGGGACAGGGAGACGTTGAGACCCAGTACTTC. It is translated as CASSLGQGDVETQYF.

The chain recombines TRBV27 with TRBJ1-1; 11 bases align to TRBD1. The ends lost 0 bases at V and 3 bases at J; junction bases unmatched: 6. Looked up from germline, CDR1 is MNHEY and CDR2 is SMNVEV (reference sequence). This CDR3 contains 17 residues. The CDR3 here is CASSLSGQGVHYTEAFF. CDR3 DNA sequence: TGTGCCAGCAGTTTATCGGGACAGGGGGTTCATTACACTGAAGCTTTCTTT.

The chain joins TRBV7-9 to TRBJ1-6; no definite D call. This CDR3 comprises 15 residues. Trimming removed 3 bases at V and 6 bases at J, with 12 bases between. Germline CDR1 reads SEHNR; CDR2 reads FQNEAQ (reference sequence). In nucleotides, the CDR3 is TGTGCCAGCAGCTTCCGGGATTATTCTAATTCACCCCTCCACTTT. This translates into CASSFRDYSNSPLHF.

The gene calls are TRBV5-4 and TRBJ1-4; 9 nucleotides line up with TRBD1. CDR1 SGHNT and CDR2 YYREEE come from the germline V gene (reference sequence). V lost 4 bases and J lost 7; bases outside the gene matches: 8. The CDR3 has 15 amino acids. This CDR3 is CASSAQGAFAEKLFF. The DNA of the CDR3 is TGTGCCAGCAGCGCACAGGGGGCTTTCGCTGAAAAACTGTTTTTT.

This clone was seen just once. The J gene is TRBJ2-1, the V gene TRBV9; 9 bases are shared with TRBD2. The CDR3 has 17 residues. Germline V gene data show CDR1 as SGDLS and CDR2 as YYNGEE. The V segment lost 3 bases and the J segment 1 base; nucleotides outside the gene matches: 8. The CDR3 reads CASSAPRGGGSYNEQFF. The CDR3 DNA is TGTGCCAGCAGCGCCCCCCGCGGGGGGGGTTCCTACAATGAGCAGTTCTTC.

This clone came up once. V usage is TRBV30 and J usage is TRBJ2-1; 7 positions match TRBD2. CDR3 length equals 12 residues. In germline, CDR1 is GTSNPN, CDR2 SVGIG (reference sequence). CDR3 nucleotides: TGTGCACTTACTGGGGGGGGGAACGAGCAGTTCTTC. It is translated as CALTGGGNEQFF.

J is TRBJ2-7 and V is TRBV7-6, with TRBD2 identical over 13 bases. V was pared by 5 bases and J by 2 bases, with 9 bases of the junction left unmatched. This CDR3 comprises 17 residues. Germline V gene data show CDR1 as SGHVS and CDR2 as FNYEAQ. The CDR3 sequence: CASSRGTSGERPYEQYF. As DNA, the CDR3 is TGTGCCAGCAGCCGAGGGACTAGCGGGGAAAGACCCTACGAGCAGTACTTC. Complete variable domain (other parts from reference TRBV7-6 and TRBJ2-7): GAGVSQSPRYKVTKRGQDVALRCDPISGHVSLYWYRQALGQGPEFLTYFNYEAQQDKSGLPNDRFSAERPEGSISTLTIQRTEQRDSAMYRCASSRGTSGERPYEQYFGPGTRLTVT.

The V and J genes are TRBV9 and TRBJ1-2, with 8 bases identical to TRBD1. V lost 0 bases, J lost 6 bases, and 7 bases stayed unmatched. This CDR3 region has 15 residues. Germline CDR1 SGDLS, CDR2 YYNGEE. The CDR3 DNA follows: TGTGCCAGCAGCGTAGGCACAGGGGGGACAAATGGCTACACCTTC. As protein: CASSVGTGGTNGYTF.

The genes are TRBV2 and TRBJ2-3, with 8 bases aligning to TRBD2. CDR1 is SNHLY and CDR2 is FYNNEI in the germline V gene. The CDR3 totals 16 residues. V was pared by 3 bases and J by 3 bases, with 8 bases of the junction left unmatched. The CDR3: CASSEGGGPRTDTQYF. CDR3 DNA: TGTGCCAGCAGTGAGGGCGGGGGGCCTAGAACAGATACGCAGTATTTT.

The chain links TRBV11-3 to TRBJ2-1; 11 bases agree with TRBD2. The V and J ends lost 4 bases and 6 bases, in that order; junction bases with no gene match: 5. Germline V gene lookup returns CDR1 SGHNT and CDR2 YENEEA. This CDR3 spans 15 amino acids. The CDR3 nucleotides read TGTGCCAGCAGCTCGACTAGCGGGGCCGCCAATGAGCAGTTCTTC. Translation gives CASSSTSGAANEQFF.

This chain links TRBV6-5 with TRBJ1-2; 8 positions agree with TRBD1. The trim removed 7 bases at V and 4 bases at J, leaving 2 bases unmatched. This CDR3 has 12 amino acids. Per the germline V gene, CDR1 is MNHEY and CDR2 is SVGAGI. CDR3 nucleotides: TGTGCCAGCAAGGACAGGGTCTATGGCTACACCTTC. As protein: CASKDRVYGYTF.

The rearrangement links TRBV9 to TRBJ1-5, with a tentative D call TRBD1 (6 bases). Germline V lookup: CDR1 SGDLS, CDR2 YYNGEE. The V end lost 0 bases, the J end lost 4 bases, and 11 bases lay between the germline ends. The length of the CDR3 is 15 residues. The CDR3 coding sequence is TGTGCCAGCAGCGTAGAAGAGGGACAAAATCAGCCCCAGCATTTT. The encoded protein is CASSVEEGQNQPQHF.

The chain carries TRBV6-6 and TRBJ2-1, with 8 bases that match TRBD2. Germline CDR1 MNHNY, CDR2 SVGAGI (reference sequence). The CDR3 is 16 residues long. The junction had 3 bases not matched to a gene; V was cut back by 2 bases and J by 0 bases. This CDR3 is CASSYSAGGSYNEQFF. DNA for the CDR3: TGTGCCAGCAGTTACAGCGCGGGGGGCTCCTACAATGAGCAGTTCTTC.